Listed here are 20 T cell receptor beta chains from one sample, sequenced in a study of blood T cell repertoires in COVID-19. Sequencing used immunoSEQ multiplex PCR; TCRdb keeps in-frame clones, though not all of them. The table records about 210,000 clones, 84% of them present only once. Source material: peripheral blood. All receptors come from a woman between 45 and 65 years old with active or convalescent COVID-19.

The chain joins TRBV5-1 to TRBJ2-1, with 7 positions matching TRBD2. This CDR3 has 17 residues. J gave up 0 bases and V 3 bases, and 9 bases lay outside the gene matches. Germline assignment: CDR1 SGHRS and CDR2 YFSETQ. CDR3 sequence: CASSSSGGSSSYNEQFF. CDR3 nucleotides: TGCGCCAGCAGCTCCTCGGGAGGATCGAGCTCCTACAATGAGCAGTTCTTC. The full variable domain, its missing parts supplied by reference TRBV5-1 and TRBJ2-1, is KAGVTQTPRYLIKTRGQQVTLSCSPISGHRSVSWYQQTPGQGLQFLFEYFSETQRNKGNFPGRFSGRQFSNSRSEMNVSTLELGDSALYLCASSSSGGSSSYNEQFFGPGTRLTVL.

CDR3 amino acids: CASSLRGGLADTQYF. CDR3 nucleotide sequence: TGTGCCAGCAGCTTACGAGGGGGCTTAGCAGATACGCAGTATTTT. This chain uses TRBV11-2 with TRBJ2-3; 7 positions agree with TRBD1. This CDR3 has 15 residues. Trimming took 2 bases from V and 4 from J; bases not matched to a gene: 6. CDR1 is SGHAT, CDR2 FQNNGV, per germline. Full variable domain (rest looked up from reference TRBV11-2 and TRBJ2-3): EAGVAQSPRYKIIEKRQSVAFWCNPISGHATLYWYQQILGQGPKLLIQFQNNGVVDDSQLPKDRFSAERLKGVDSTLKIQPAKLEDSAVYLCASSLRGGLADTQYFGPGTRLTVL.

This clone was seen a few times. The chain is built from TRBV9 and TRBJ1-1; the D gene is possibly TRBD1 (5 bases). From germline, CDR1 is SGDLS and CDR2 YYNGEE. V was cut by 1 base and J by 1 base, with 8 bases left in between. CDR3 length: 14 residues. The CDR3 DNA follows: TGTGCCAGCAGCGTAACCCAGGGGAACACTGAAGCTTTCTTT. Protein product: CASSVTQGNTEAFF.

The chain is built from TRBV6-4 and TRBJ2-3; perhaps TRBD1 as D (6 bases). The CDR3 has 15 residues. CDR1 is MRHNA and CDR2 is SNTAGT in the germline V gene. Trimming cost V 3 bases and J 3 bases, with 13 bases left between them. The CDR3: CASSEQGMATDTQYF. The CDR3 coding sequence is TGTGCCAGCAGTGAACAGGGCATGGCTACAGATACGCAGTATTTT.

This clone was seen just once. The genes are TRBV11-2 and TRBJ2-5; the match to TRBD2 covers 7 bases. The CDR3 contains 16 residues. Germline CDR1 and CDR2: SGHAT and FQNNGV. Unmatched junction bases numbered 6, after V lost 1 base and J lost 1 base. The chain's CDR3 is CASSLGPQRGQETQYF. The CDR3 DNA reads as TGTGCCAGCAGCTTAGGTCCCCAGCGGGGCCAAGAGACCCAGTACTTC.

The chain couples TRBV3-1 (or the pseudogene TRBV3-2) to TRBJ2-7; D is uncertain. Trimming pared 2 bases from V and 3 bases from J, leaving 8 bases between. The CDR3 spans 13 residues. Germline V gene lookup returns CDR1 LGHDT and CDR2 YNNKEL (reference sequence). The DNA of the CDR3 is TGTGCCAGCAGCCAAAACCTATTCTACGAGCAGTACTTC. Protein: CASSQNLFYEQYF.

This sequence joins TRBV28 and TRBJ1-6; D remains ambiguous. The V gene's germline CDR1 is MDHEN and CDR2 SYDVKM. V lost 3 bases and J lost 0, with 9 bases in between. This CDR3 region has 16 residues. The CDR3 bases are TGTGCCAGCAGTTTCGGAGGTCTCTCCTATAATTCACCCCTCCACTTT. Amino acids: CASSFGGLSYNSPLHF.

The chain joins TRBV5-4 to TRBJ2-3; 8 bases map to TRBD2. The CDR3 has 15 residues. The germline CDR1 and CDR2 sequences are SGHNT and YYREEE (reference sequence). V shed 4 bases, J shed 4 bases, and the junction held 8 bases outside the gene matches. The CDR3 reads CASSPGGRSPDTQYF. CDR3 DNA sequence: TGTGCCAGCAGCCCAGGCGGGAGGTCCCCAGATACGCAGTATTTT.

Concerning this clone itself: Other DNA sequences in the same sample also yield this CDR3. This chain connects TRBV5-1 to TRBJ1-2; no reliable D call. Germline-derived CDR1 and CDR2 are SGHRS and YFSETQ. Between the trimmed V and J ends, which lost 2 bases and 0 bases, there was a span of 5 bases. The CDR3 loop spans 13 amino acids. The CDR3: CASSLGANYGYTF. As DNA, the CDR3 is TGCGCCAGCAGCTTAGGAGCTAACTATGGCTACACCTTC.

This sequence joins TRBV28 and TRBJ2-2; TRBD1 aligns across 9 bases. Losses at the gene ends were 7 bases for V and 5 bases for J; bases not matched to a gene: 8. The CDR3 length is 15 residues. CDR1 and CDR2 from the germline V gene are MDHEN and SYDVKM. As DNA, the CDR3 is TGTGCCAGCACGACGGACAGGGGCTTGACCGGGGAGCTGTTTTTT. As protein: CASTTDRGLTGELFF.

This chain connects TRBV2 to TRBJ2-5, with TRBD1 identical over 9 bases. CDR1 is SNHLY, CDR2 FYNNEI, per germline. The CDR3 runs 14 residues. Trimming took 7 bases from V and 4 from J; bases not matched to a gene: 7. CDR3 residues: CASTGDRVGETQYF. The CDR3 DNA sequence: TGTGCCAGCACCGGGGACAGGGTCGGAGAGACCCAGTACTTC. The complete variable domain, with remaining parts taken from reference TRBV2 and TRBJ2-5, reads EPEVTQTPSHQVTQMGQEVILRCVPISNHLYFYWYRQILGQKVEFLVSFYNNEISEKSEIFDDQFSVERPDGSNFTLKIRSTKLEDSAMYFCASTGDRVGETQYFGPGTRLLVL.

This chain connects TRBV5-4 to TRBJ1-2, with TRBD1 matching 7 bases. The CDR3 has 13 residues. Germline V gene lookup returns CDR1 SGHNT and CDR2 YYREEE (reference sequence). J was trimmed by 4 bases and V by 4 bases; bases with no gene match: 4. As DNA, the CDR3 is TGTGCCAGCAGCGTAGGGGGCGGCTATGGCTACACCTTC. Translation gives CASSVGGGYGYTF.

This chain joins TRBV14 and TRBJ1-2, with D perhaps matching TRBD1 (6 bases). The CDR3 runs 15 residues. Trimming left V 1 base short and J 3 bases short, with 12 bases between. The germline V gene encodes CDR1 SGHDN and CDR2 FVKESK. The CDR3 protein is CASSQGLGQYYGYTF. The CDR3 DNA reads TGTGCCAGCAGCCAAGGCCTTGGACAGTACTATGGCTACACCTTC. The variable domain in full, completed from reference TRBV14 and TRBJ1-2, reads EAGVTQFPSHSVIEKGQTVTLRCDPISGHDNLYWYRRVMGKEIKFLLHFVKESKQDESGMPNNRFLAERTGGTYSTLKVQPAELEDSGVYFCASSQGLGQYYGYTFGSGTRLTVV.

In this sample, this clone turned up a few times. The chain joins TRBV6-6 to TRBJ1-5; D unresolved. The CDR3 length is 15 residues. Germline CDR1 reads MNHNY; CDR2 reads SVGAGI (reference sequence). Between the trimmed V and J ends, which lost 5 bases and 3 bases, there was a span of 14 bases. The CDR3 DNA is TGTGCCAGCAGTACTACCGACGGCCCCAATCAGCCCCAGCATTTT. This translates into CASSTTDGPNQPQHF.

This chain connects TRBV27 to TRBJ2-3, with 8 bases lining up with TRBD2. The CDR3 runs 15 residues. The V gene's germline CDR1 is MNHEY and CDR2 SMNVEV (reference sequence). After removal of 5 bases from V and 2 bases from J, the junction contained 6 bases not matched to a gene. CDR3 amino acids: CASSLGTRVTDTQYF. The CDR3 nucleotides are TGTGCCAGCAGTCTCGGGACTAGAGTCACAGATACGCAGTATTTT.

This clone has just one count. The chain is built from TRBV5-1 and TRBJ2-3; TRBD1 matches at 8 bases. Per the germline V gene, CDR1 is SGHRS and CDR2 is YFSETQ. J gave up 4 bases and V 3 bases, and 7 bases lay outside the gene matches. The CDR3 extends over 15 amino acids. The CDR3 region is CASSYTGGRADTQYF. The CDR3, as DNA: TGCGCCAGCAGCTATACAGGGGGGAGAGCAGATACGCAGTATTTT.

This clone occurred a few times. The chain carries TRBV3-1 (or the pseudogene TRBV3-2) and TRBJ2-1; 7 bases line up with TRBD2. The CDR3 totals 14 residues. V was pared by 6 bases and J by 7 bases, with 9 bases of the junction left unmatched. The germline V gene has CDR1 LGHDT and CDR2 YNNKEL (reference sequence). The CDR3 here is CASRGRTSRNEQFF. The DNA of the CDR3 is TGTGCCAGCAGGGGCCGGACTAGTAGAAATGAGCAGTTCTTC.

CDR3 sequence: CASSIDLMGQFSYNSPLHF. DNA for the CDR3: TGTGCCAGTAGTATAGATCTAATGGGACAGTTCTCCTATAATTCACCCCTCCACTTT. The rearrangement joins TRBV19 to TRBJ1-6, with 7 nucleotides matching TRBD1. V shed 0 bases and J 0 bases; nucleotides not matched to a gene: 8. Germline V gene data show CDR1 as LNHDA and CDR2 as SQIVND (reference sequence). CDR3 length equals 19 residues.

V gene TRBV28 combines with J gene TRBJ2-1, with TRBD2 matching over 7 bases. The germline V gene has CDR1 MDHEN and CDR2 SYDVKM. With V trimmed by 8 bases and J by 7 bases, 11 bases remained unmatched. CDR3 size: 14 residues. CDR3 DNA: TGTGCCAGCCTAATCGGGACTAAGGGAAATGAGCAGTTCTTC. Translating it yields CASLIGTKGNEQFF.

This chain connects TRBV28 to TRBJ2-2; weak D call: TRBD2 (5 bases). The CDR3 spans 14 residues. The germline gives CDR1 MDHEN, CDR2 SYDVKM. Trimming shortened V by 6 bases and J by 4 bases, and 12 bases separated the two germline ends. CDR3: CASSSSGVTGELFF. CDR3 DNA sequence: TGTGCCAGCAGCTCGAGCGGAGTCACCGGGGAGCTGTTTTTT.